This entry lists 8 T cell receptor beta chains sequenced from one sample in a study of cytomegalovirus exposure and HLA in healthy donors. PCR amplification relied on 60 Vbeta primers (plus 13 Jbeta primers). The table came from immunoSEQ multiplex PCR; TCRdb's copy has only in-frame clones and leaves some out. The sample has roughly 190,000 clones; approximately 12% are singletons. Material: PBMCs. These receptors all stem from a man aged 50-59 years in good health and CMV-seropositive.

This clone was counted a few times. The V call is TRBV18, the J call TRBJ1-4; D gene uncertain. The CDR3 is 16 amino acids. V lost 2 bases, J lost 0 bases, and 10 bases lay in between. Looked up from germline, CDR1 is KGHSH and CDR2 is LQKENI. CDR3 protein: CASSPEYPATNEKLFF. In nucleotides, the CDR3 is TGTGCCAGCTCACCAGAGTACCCTGCAACTAATGAAAAACTGTTTTTT.

In this sample, this clone turned up a few times. The chain joins TRBV18 to TRBJ1-2, with D uncertain. The ends were cut back, 3 bases at V and 4 bases at J, with 6 bases in the middle. This CDR3 is built from 12 residues. Germline CDR1 reads KGHSH; CDR2 reads LQKENI. CDR3 bases: TGTGCCAGCTCACCTGAGGGCTATGGCTACACCTTC. Translation: CASSPEGYGYTF.

Here the CDR3 reads CASSFRGTGLGQPQHF. The CDR3 DNA is TGTGCCAGCAGTTTTCGCGGGACAGGATTAGGTCAGCCCCAGCATTTT. The V and J genes are TRBV27 and TRBJ1-5, with 8 bases fitting TRBD1. V was pared by 3 bases and J by 6 bases, with 10 bases of the junction left unmatched. Germline V gives CDR1 MNHEY, CDR2 SMNVEV (reference sequence). The CDR3 is made up of 16 amino acids.

V usage is TRBV4-1 and J usage is TRBJ2-2, with 7 bases lining up with TRBD2. J was trimmed by 0 bases and V by 0 bases; bases with no gene match: 4. This CDR3 comprises 17 residues. CDR1 is MGHRA, CDR2 YSYEKL, per germline. CDR3 residues: CASSQDWGGANTGELFF. The DNA of the CDR3 is TGCGCCAGCAGCCAAGATTGGGGGGGTGCGAACACCGGGGAGCTGTTTTTT.

V and J are TRBV21-1 and TRBJ1-1; the table's D gene call, TRBD1, was not cross checked with the DNA. TRBV21-1 is assigned pseudogene status. CDR3 length: 19 residues. The CDR3 DNA sequence: TGTGCCAGCAGCGCTAGAACTCCTGACAGGGATAAACGTCAAGCTGAAGCTTTCTTT. This translates into CASSARTPDRDKRQAEAFF.

The sample holds a few counts of this clone. The chain has TRBV6-5 and TRBJ1-6; 8 positions match TRBD1. The ends lost 0 bases at V and 6 bases at J; junction bases unmatched: 4. The CDR3 is 16 amino acids. Looked up from germline, CDR1 is MNHEY and CDR2 is SVGAGI. CDR3 loop: CASSYSRQGSNSPLHF. In nucleotides, the CDR3 is TGTGCCAGCAGTTACTCGAGACAGGGGAGTAATTCACCCCTCCACTTT.

This chain joins TRBV7-6 and TRBJ2-2; 9 bases are a match to TRBD1. J lost 6 bases, V lost 0 bases, and 8 bases had no gene match. CDR3 size: 17 residues. Germline-derived CDR1 and CDR2 are SGHVS and FNYEAQ. The CDR3 here is CASSLATGTGLPGELFF. The CDR3 coding sequence is TGTGCCAGCAGCTTAGCGACTGGGACAGGGTTACCCGGGGAGCTGTTTTTT.

The rearrangement joins TRBV7-2 to TRBJ2-5; 8 nucleotides match TRBD2. V was pared by 4 bases and J by 1 base, with 8 bases of the junction left unmatched. The CDR3 extends over 16 amino acids. CDR1 is SGHTA and CDR2 is FQGNSA in the germline V gene. This CDR3 is CASSSLGGGRQETQYF. The DNA for the CDR3 is TGTGCCAGCAGCTCCTTAGGCGGGGGGCGCCAAGAGACCCAGTACTTC.